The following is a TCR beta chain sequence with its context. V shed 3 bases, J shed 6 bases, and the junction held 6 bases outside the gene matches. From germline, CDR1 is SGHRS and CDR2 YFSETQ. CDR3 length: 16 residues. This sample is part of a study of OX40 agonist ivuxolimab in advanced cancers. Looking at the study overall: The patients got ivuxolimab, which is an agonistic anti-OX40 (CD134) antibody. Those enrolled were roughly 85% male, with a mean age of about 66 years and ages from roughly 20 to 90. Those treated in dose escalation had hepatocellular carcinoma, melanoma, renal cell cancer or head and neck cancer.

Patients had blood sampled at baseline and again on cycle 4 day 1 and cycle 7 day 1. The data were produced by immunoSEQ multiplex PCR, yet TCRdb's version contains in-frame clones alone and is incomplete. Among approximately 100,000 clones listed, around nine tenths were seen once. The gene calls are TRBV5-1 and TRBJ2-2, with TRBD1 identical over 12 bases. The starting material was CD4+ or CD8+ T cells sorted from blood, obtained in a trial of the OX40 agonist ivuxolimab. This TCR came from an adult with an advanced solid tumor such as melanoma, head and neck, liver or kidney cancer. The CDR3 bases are TGCGCCAGCAGCTCCGGGACAGGGGGCTTTCCCGGGGAGCTGTTTTTT. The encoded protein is CASSSGTGGFPGELFF.